A single T cell receptor beta chain is shown here with its context. No antigen is known for it. Within one base of it there is no much larger clone, and no base qualities were kept. This entry is derived from a study of cytomegalovirus exposure and HLA in healthy donors (dated by TCRdb to 2017 to 2019). For context, the study as a whole: In an earlier analysis of fewer than 750 of the donors, about 260 Gb of sequence data and 117 million unique TCR beta sequences from about 179 million T cells were reported. An early release covering about 600 HLA-typed donors comprised 250 to 350 gigabases of sequencing data and roughly 85 million unique TCR sequences. Of the roughly 430 genotyped donors, approximately 83% fell in the genetic ancestry cluster associated with self-reported Caucasian donors. The aim of the study was to test whether cataloging public T cell receptors could identify signatures of past pathogen exposure. The study used immunosequencing to profile the T cell repertoires of approximately 630 subjects and linked those repertoires to cytomegalovirus serostatus. Along with the approximately 700-subject first cohort, a separate validation cohort of around 110 different subjects was used. To predict cytomegalovirus infection status, the study brought together high-throughput TCR immunosequencing, statistical association of individual TCRs with disease status, and machine learning. To study patterns of TCR occurrence, a later analysis re-analyzed previously published TCR beta repertoires from hundreds of donors and added high-resolution HLA genotyping. Rather than using new phenotypic data, the later analysis identified candidate immune exposures from TCR beta sequences and from how often those sequences occurred across donors. To decide whether each TCR beta V gene segment behaved as functional or pseudogenic, an earlier analysis of some 600 of the donors relied on high-throughput TCR beta sequencing. Alongside the repertoire data, information on donor age, sex, ethnicity and CMV serostatus was compiled. A later genetic analysis took genome-wide SNP genotypes for about three fifths of the 666 donors and used that subset as a discovery cohort. Every discovery cohort repertoire had been produced on one sequencing platform. Class I and class II HLA loci were covered by the typing at four-digit resolution. The number of donors typed differed by locus, with 629-630 for A, B, C, DRB1 and DQB1, about 500 for DQA1, over 600 for DPA1, and about 450 for DPB1. Roughly 5 DR-DQ haplotypes were handled as single units for association and clustering, since linkage in the cohort was strong. Among roughly 370 genotyped donors of the cohort, an average of approximately 230,000 unique TCR beta nucleotide sequences were sequenced per donor, 15% to 20% of them non-productive.

In total, 500 to 700 healthy bone marrow donors made up the cohort. At the time of sampling, all cohort members were nominally healthy, though unrecorded immune exposures were likely present. The donor tested CMV seropositive, placing the donor among the 290 or so seropositive members of the cohort. A peripheral blood sample was provided by each donor, and peripheral blood mononuclear cells were used for TCR beta sequencing. The Qiagen DNeasy Blood Extraction Kit was used to extract genomic DNA from the blood cell samples. Libraries were prepared through the immunoSEQ multiplex PCR assay. For the multiplex PCR, a mixture combining 60 forward primers for TCR Vbeta segments and 13 reverse primers for TCR Jbeta segments was used. The CDR3 region of rearranged TCR beta genes was amplified from genomic DNA with a multiplex PCR assay. Amplified TCR beta libraries were sequenced as 87-base-pair reads on the Illumina HiSeq System. The study's own analysis went as follows. A later analysis counted about 80 million unique TCR beta chains across the 650 to 800 repertoires, and roughly 10 million of these chains were shared by at least two donors. Raw reads were error-corrected and collapsed into unique sequences with a nearest-neighbor algorithm that merged closely related sequences to remove PCR and sequencing errors. Alignment of CDR3 sequences to IMGT reference sequences was used to assign V, D and J gene segments. For a sequence to be retained, a match of at least six nucleotides was required to both a V gene segment and a J gene segment. A rearrangement was called productive if the CDR3 had no stop codons and remained in frame with V and J, and every other rearrangement was called non-productive. CDR3 was defined according to IMGT convention as the region running from the second conserved V-encoded cysteine to the conserved J-encoded phenylalanine. In an earlier analysis of around 540 of the donors, sequences lacking an unambiguous match to a single V gene segment were excluded. In an earlier analysis of more than 500 of the donors, a V segment was called functional when productive rearrangements were above 56.7%, and segregating when the standard deviation between donors exceeded 5%. To diagnose cytomegalovirus status from the catalog of TCR beta chain sequences, a statistical classification framework was built. V and J gene assignment, in a later analysis, came from comparing TCR nucleotide sequences with IMGT/GENE-DB human TR gene sequences. A later analysis assigned CDR3 sequences and most-parsimonious VDJ recombination scenarios with the TCRdist pipeline. A later analysis defined each TCR beta chain by its CDR3 amino acid sequence plus V-gene family, and excluded reads lacking a unique V-gene family. To address suspected cross-contamination and a sequencing artifact, a later analysis removed around 600 highly shared, low-generation-probability nucleotide sequences. In a later analysis, a clonal expansion index for each public chain was calculated from normalized within-repertoire ranks of inferred template counts. In a later analysis, generation probabilities were computed using a VDJ recombination model fitted to out-of-frame rearrangements, and the results were checked against IGoR. A later analysis scored TCR-TCR, TCR-HLA and TCR-CMV co-occurrence with hypergeometric tests, applying a repertoire-size bias correction to TCR pairs. False discovery rates were estimated in a later analysis by permuting HLA or CMV assignments 20 times. In a later analysis, co-occurring TCRs were grouped using DBSCAN, and TCRdist sequence similarity was added for clustering within HLA-allele-positive subsets. Repertoires with fewer than 30,000 or more than 120,000 public chains were left out of co-occurrence clustering, as were five repertoires with anomalous nucleotide sharing. TCRdb took over this immuneACCESS table, retaining in-frame rearrangements with V and J assigned. Such tables are incomplete; in checked studies, under half of the missing clones stem from an unresolved V gene, and the remainder is unexplained. V and J calls and clone size are given by that table; D and trimming were obtained from the DNA. In all, the sample holds some 150,000 clones, and roughly 80% of those were seen once. The ten biggest clones cover 6.5% to 7.5% of the sample.

Beyond this particular receptor, the publication reports: In a later analysis, TCR association rates were found to vary across HLA loci, with the most associated TCRs seen for DRB1 alleles and the fewest for HLA-C alleles. Presence/absence analyses assumed roughly uniform sequencing depth across donors, an assumption that may not hold. In vitro tests confirmed that three of the cytomegalovirus-associated TCR beta chains recognize cytomegalovirus antigens. In an earlier analysis of a few hundred of the donors, most TCR beta V segments were observed in productive rearrangements about 87% or about 30% of the time, broadly matching IMGT annotations. The cohort was sequenced for TCR beta chains only, and without alpha or paired-chain data the features that could be detected were limited. Specific HLA alleles were associated with 18,000 or so TCR beta sequences at a false discovery rate of 0.05 in a later analysis. For the cohort, immune exposure information was limited to CMV serostatus. Because HLA typing was unavailable for some donors at each locus, only the typed subset was used in association tests. A further reported finding was that TCR beta sequences accurately predicted the HLA-A and HLA-B alleles for most subjects in the first cohort. A group of highly shared sequence variants was considered likely to be a technical artifact of the sequencing pipeline. Some IMGT-functional V segments, including TRBV6-2 and TRBV6-3, could not be distinguished by the 87-base-pair reads and were therefore excluded. The authors suggested that the approach could potentially be extended to other disease states and immunological phenotypes. Several of the top co-occurrence clusters appeared to be linked to parvovirus B19, influenza, CMV and Epstein-Barr virus, according to a later analysis. Compared with equally common non-associated chains, HLA-associated TCR beta chains in a later analysis were more clonally expanded and had lower generation probabilities. In a later genetic analysis, fewer N-insertions in productive TCRs were reported among donors in an Asian-associated ancestry cluster than the 666-donor mean. Correlated functional status among segregating V segments might reflect linkage disequilibrium, but an unknown experimental factor could not be ruled out. The classifier was reported to diagnose cytomegalovirus status with high specificity and sensitivity in both the original cohort and the validation cohort. While some public TCRs were present in many individuals, most TCR sequences turned up only very rarely across donors. The study gave a list of over 150 TCR beta chains associated with cytomegalovirus. V-gene and J-gene trimming of TCR beta chains was associated with a missense DCLRE1C variant in a later genetic analysis, and the association was replicated in an independent cohort. Most CMV-associated TCR beta chains appeared to be HLA-restricted in a later analysis, and the HLA associations seemed to be driven largely by CMV exposure. Because counts were too low, about 18 rarely observed V segments, including chromosome 9 orphons, were excluded from the earlier analysis of several hundred of the donors. When HLA alleles, especially DR and DQ, strongly co-occurred, attributing TCR associations to individual alleles was difficult.

Via the germline V gene, CDR1 is MNHNS and CDR2 SASEGT. Including cysteine and phenylalanine, the CDR3 has 10 amino acids. Of all the DNA, just the CDR3 is kept, 30 bases in frame from base 1. V and J lose 5 bases and 3 bases, and a span of 2 bases separates them. The TCR comes from a woman between 50 and 59 years old in good health and CMV-seropositive. The sequenced sample was PBMCs. The V and J genes are TRBV6-1 and TRBJ2-7, with the identity of the D gene unclear. The CDR3: CASSHYEQYF. The nucleotide sequence reads as follows: TGTGCCAGCAGTCACTACGAGCAGTACTTC.